This T cell receptor beta chain was profiled in a study of identical twins. This clonotype has ten or more counts. As yet, its antigen is unknown. Whole-study findings and limits: Cord blood beta clonotypes that were abundant carried fewer insertions, and memory repertoires showed no such trend. Cross-sectional statistical analysis was relied on for the conclusions, without the same donors being followed.

V lost 4 bases to trimming and J lost 2 bases, with 14 bases between them. There are 15 residues in the CDR3. Each CDR3 protein is one row after TCRdb ran MiXCR on the 5' RACE reads. Among around 240,000 distinct CDR3 sequences listed, roughly 7% were seen once. These data also featured in a second study, about yellow fever vaccine responses in identical twins.

The chain combines TRBV12-3 or TRBV12-4 with TRBJ2-5, with D perhaps TRBD2 (6 bases). The receptor was derived from a young woman in good health. The specimen was memory (CD45RO+) T cells sorted from blood. CDR3 sequence: CASSYGGGSQETQYF. CDR3 bases: TGTGCCAGCAGTTACGGGGGTGGATCACAAGAGACCCAGTACTTC.